This T cell receptor beta chain was captured by sequencing in a study of blood T cell repertoires in COVID-19. The wider study: Sites across the United States, Italy and Spain contributed samples from acute and convalescent COVID-19. From T cells, B-cell-depleted T cells, or PBMCs came the material, which was cDNA or gDNA.

Trimming removed 7 bases at V and 0 bases at J, with 14 bases between. The germline V gene encodes CDR1 SQVTM and CDR2 ANQGSEA. This CDR3 spans 14 amino acids. Authors' data handling: Quantification of nucleated cells was approximated via reference gene primer amplification. Here immunoSEQ multiplex PCR was the method, and the copy in TCRdb shows in-frame clones only, minus some. The DNA was the basis for D and trimming; V, J and clone size are from that table. Of fewer than 120,000 clones in the sample, roughly 85% were seen once. The sequence came from a human donor in a cohort sampled during active COVID-19. The material sequenced was peripheral blood. The rearrangement links TRBV29-1 to TRBJ2-3; TRBD1 is a possible D gene (5 bases). The CDR3 coding sequence is TGCAGCGCAAAAGGGGATTCTAGCACAGATACGCAGTATTTT. Translation gives CSAKGDSSTDTQYF.